The 25 T cell receptor beta chains reported below all come from one sample, sequenced in a study of human T cells and chemical hapten exposure. TCRdb reprocessed the RACE reads via MiXCR and lists one record per CDR3 protein. The repertoire consists of over 80,000 distinct CDR3 sequences, with approximately 10% occurring once and the leading ten covering around 1%. The time point was: patch test 3, about 24 weeks after DPC sensitization. This sample's treatment: therapeutic diphenylcyclopropenone sensitization with weekly scalp DPC. Sample: whole blood, taken in connection with sensitization to the hapten diphenylcyclopropenone (DPC). The receptors derive from a woman in her 30s with alopecia areata. Some clones in this sample may be carry-over from other donors' samples.

This clonotype was observed once. A read error may explain this, as a much larger clone is one base away. The genes are TRBV28 and TRBJ1-5, with TRBD1 matching over 9 bases. There are 14 residues in the CDR3. CDR1 is MDHEN and CDR2 is SYDVKM in the germline V gene. The ends lost 8 bases at V and 5 bases at J; junction bases unmatched: 7. The CDR3 sequence: CASGSGQGYQPQHF. DNA of the CDR3: TGTGCCAGCGGTTCCGGACAGGGGTATCAGCCCCAGCATTTT.

This clonotype occurred once. The genes are TRBV29-1 and TRBJ1-1; D not resolved. The germline gives CDR1 SQVTM, CDR2 ANQGSEA. V lost 0 bases to trimming and J lost 7 bases, with 12 bases between them. The CDR3 runs 13 residues. The CDR3 DNA reads TGCAGCGTTGAAGATCGAGCCACCTTTGAAGCTTTCTTT. This translates into CSVEDRATFEAFF.

In DNA, the CDR3 is TGTGCCAGCAGGCGGTATAGCAATCAGCCCCAGCATTTT. Translation: CASRRYSNQPQHF. J is TRBJ1-5 and V is TRBV28; the D is unclear. CDR3 size: 13 residues. V gave up 6 bases and J gave up 0 bases, with 6 bases separating them. Germline V CDR1 and CDR2: MDHEN, SYDVKM.

This clonotype has a count of ten or more. V is TRBV5-5 and J is TRBJ2-7, with 8 bases matching TRBD1. From germline, CDR1 is SGHKS and CDR2 YYEKEE (reference sequence). J gave up 3 bases and V 4 bases, and 6 bases lay outside the gene matches. CDR3 length equals 14 residues. CDR3 in DNA: TGTGCCAGCAGCGGAGGGGGACAGGTCTACGAGCAGTACTTC. It specifies CASSGGGQVYEQYF. The whole variable domain, remainder taken from reference TRBV5-5 and TRBJ2-7, is DAGVTQSPTHLIKTRGQQVTLRCSPISGHKSVSWYQQVLGQGPQFIFQYYEKEERGRGNFPDRFSARQFPNYSSELNVNALLLGDSALYLCASSGGGQVYEQYFGPGTRLTVT.

A note on this clonotype: A far larger clone differs by one base, so this is likely a read error. The chain has TRBV12-3 or TRBV12-4 and TRBJ1-1; D unclear. The ends were cut back, 1 base at V and 4 bases at J, with 7 bases in the middle. CDR3 length: 13 residues. The CDR3: CASSLGGTTEAFF. CDR3 in DNA: TGTGCCAGCAGTTTAGGCGGAACCACTGAAGCTTTCTTT.

This clonotype has just a few counts. The chain joins TRBV28 to TRBJ1-2; TRBD1 matches at 9 bases. Looked up from germline, CDR1 is MDHEN and CDR2 is SYDVKM. The V gene end was trimmed by 6 bases and the J gene end by 5 bases; junction bases not matched to a gene: 7. The CDR3 runs to 14 residues. The CDR3 sequence is CASRDGQGTYGYTF. DNA of the CDR3: TGTGCCAGCAGGGACGGACAGGGGACGTATGGCTACACCTTC.

In this sample, this clonotype turned up many times. The V gene is TRBV20-1, the J gene TRBJ1-6; D is uncertain. Trimming shortened V by 1 base and J by 9 bases, and 13 bases separated the two germline ends. Germline CDR1 and CDR2: DFQATT and SNEGSKA (reference sequence). This CDR3 comprises 14 residues. This chain's CDR3 is CSARAGGRVSPLHF. The CDR3 region has the DNA TGCAGTGCTAGAGCGGGAGGTAGGGTTTCACCCCTCCACTTT.

This clonotype was seen ten or more times. This CDR3 reads CAWSVGYGYTF. The CDR3 region has the DNA TGTGCCTGGAGTGTAGGCTATGGCTACACCTTC. V gene TRBV30 combines with J gene TRBJ1-2; D gene ambiguous. V was clipped by 0 bases and J by 4 bases, with 3 bases between them. This CDR3 comprises 11 residues. Germline values: CDR1 GTSNPN, CDR2 SVGIG (reference sequence).

The rearrangement joins TRBV3-1 to TRBJ2-1; maybe TRBD2 (5 bases). CDR3 size: 14 residues. Trimming shortened V by 7 bases and J by 0 bases, and 10 bases separated the two germline ends. The germline gives CDR1 LGHDT, CDR2 YNNKEL (reference sequence). CDR3: CASNLRDSYNEQFF. CDR3 coding DNA: TGTGCCAGCAACCTCCGGGACTCCTACAATGAGCAGTTCTTC.

This clonotype was counted ten times or more. This rearrangement joins TRBV20-1 to TRBJ2-1; TRBD1 agrees at 7 bases. V lost 4 bases and J lost 0; bases outside the gene matches: 3. Germline V gives CDR1 DFQATT, CDR2 SNEGSKA (reference sequence). CDR3 length: 14 residues. This chain's CDR3 is CSAMRTGSYNEQFF. The CDR3 nucleotides read TGCAGTGCTATGCGGACAGGCTCCTACAATGAGCAGTTCTTC.

CDR3 loop: CSAPRGDTEAFF. The CDR3 DNA is TGCAGTGCTCCGAGGGGGGACACTGAAGCTTTCTTT. This rearrangement joins TRBV20-1 to TRBJ1-1; weak D call: TRBD1 (6 bases). Germline values: CDR1 DFQATT, CDR2 SNEGSKA (reference sequence). The CDR3 spans 12 residues. Trimming pared 5 bases from V and 3 bases from J, leaving 10 bases between.

This clonotype was counted at least ten times. The CDR3 spells CASSKGHRSYEQYF. Here the CDR3 DNA reads TGTGCCAGCAGTAAGGGACATCGCTCCTACGAGCAGTACTTC. This chain connects TRBV28 to TRBJ2-7, with D perhaps TRBD1 (6 bases). The ends were cut back, 5 bases at V and 0 bases at J, with 11 bases in the middle. The CDR3 sequence is 14 residues long. The germline gives CDR1 MDHEN, CDR2 SYDVKM.

Many counts were recorded for this clonotype. The chain uses TRBV7-8 and TRBJ1-1, with D hard to call. This CDR3 region has 13 residues. Germline V CDR1 and CDR2: SGHVS, FQNEAQ. Trimming took off 2 bases at V and 5 bases at J, with 9 bases between the two ends. The DNA for the CDR3 is TGTGCCAGCAGCTTACCCCCCTTGACTGAAGCTTTCTTT. Amino acids: CASSLPPLTEAFF.

This clonotype occurred many times. The rearrangement uses TRBV28 and TRBJ1-5; a possible D gene is TRBD1 (5 bases). Trimming took 2 bases from V and 0 from J, leaving 8 bases between them. Germline V CDR1 and CDR2: MDHEN, SYDVKM. The CDR3 has 15 amino acids. In nucleotides, the CDR3 is TGTGCCAGCAGTTTAAAGGGGATTAGCAATCAGCCCCAGCATTTT. Protein product: CASSLKGISNQPQHF.

Only a few counts were recorded for this clonotype. The V and J genes are TRBV2 and TRBJ2-2, with D possibly being TRBD2 (6 bases). V shed 7 bases and J shed 4 bases, with 13 bases lying between them. Germline V gene lookup returns CDR1 SNHLY and CDR2 FYNNEI. The CDR3 runs 14 residues. The DNA of the CDR3 is TGTGCCAGCATACAGGACTACCTCACCGGGGAGCTGTTTTTT. Its translation: CASIQDYLTGELFF.

The chain links TRBV6-6 to TRBJ1-5; D possibly corresponds to TRBD1 (5 bases). V lost 6 bases and J 4 bases, leaving 10 bases between the germline ends. Germline CDR1 MNHNY, CDR2 SVGAGI (reference sequence). This CDR3 has 13 residues. CDR3 DNA sequence: TGTGCCAGCAGGCCGGCAGGGAATCAGCCCCAGCATTTT. Translated: CASRPAGNQPQHF.

The V and J genes are TRBV28 and TRBJ1-5, with D hard to call. CDR3 length: 10 amino acids. Germline assignment: CDR1 MDHEN and CDR2 SYDVKM. The CDR3 is CASGSQPQHF. In DNA, the CDR3 is TGTGCATCTGGGAGTCAGCCCCAGCATTTT.

This clonotype was recorded at least ten times. The chain's CDR3 is CASGARELYEQYV. As DNA, the CDR3 is TGTGCCAGCGGGGCCCGGGAGCTATACGAGCAGTACGTC. This chain uses TRBV7-6 with TRBJ2-7; D might be TRBD2 (6 bases). Germline CDR1 and CDR2: SGHVS and FNYEAQ. Trimming pared 8 bases from V and 4 bases from J, leaving 15 bases between. The CDR3 contains 13 residues.

This clonotype has a count of ten or more. The chain carries TRBV7-9 and TRBJ2-7, with 7 bases that match TRBD2. Germline V gene data show CDR1 as SEHNR and CDR2 as FQNEAQ (reference sequence). The CDR3 has 15 residues. The V gene end was trimmed by 6 bases and the J gene end by 5 bases; junction bases not matched to a gene: 13. This CDR3 is CASRASGPVRNEQYF. DNA for the CDR3: TGTGCCAGCAGGGCTAGCGGACCCGTGAGGAACGAGCAGTACTTC.

CDR3: CASSLGAAGATNEKLFF. For the CDR3, the DNA is TGTGCCAGCAGCTTAGGAGCAGCAGGGGCAACTAATGAAAAACTGTTTTTT. J is TRBJ1-4 and V is TRBV7-9; possible D gene TRBD1, 6 bases. The CDR3 is 17 residues long. V gave up 1 base and J gave up 0 bases, with 12 bases separating them. Germline V lookup: CDR1 SEHNR, CDR2 FQNEAQ (reference sequence).

At least ten counts were recorded for this clonotype. The chain recombines TRBV29-1 with TRBJ1-2; no reliable D call. Germline V gives CDR1 SQVTM, CDR2 ANQGSEA. CDR3 size: 11 residues. CDR3 protein: CTTPESYGYTF. CDR3 DNA sequence: TGCACCACCCCGGAGTCCTATGGCTACACCTTC.

With regard to this clonotype: The junction and the germline gene differ at one end; a read error may be behind it. V usage is TRBV20-1 and J usage is TRBJ2-1; D call uncertain. Per germline, CDR1 DFQATT and CDR2 SNEGSKA (reference sequence). CDR3 length: 12 residues. The CDR3 sequence is CRATDGHNEQFF. The DNA of the CDR3 is TGCAGGGCTACGGACGGCCACAATGAGCAGTTCTTC.

This clonotype came up a few times. The chain links TRBV12-3 or TRBV12-4 to TRBJ2-5; no reliable D call. Trimming stripped 5 bases from V and 5 bases from J, with 15 bases between. The CDR3 runs 14 residues. CDR3 nucleotide sequence: TGTGCCAGCAGTCCCCAGGTCTCTCGCGAGACCCAGTACTTC. Its translation is CASSPQVSRETQYF.

The V call is TRBV18, the J call TRBJ1-3; TRBD1 is a possible D gene (6 bases). V lost 2 bases, J lost 0 bases, and 11 bases lay in between. This CDR3 is 16 amino acids long. Germline V gives CDR1 KGHSH, CDR2 LQKENI. The CDR3 nucleotides are TGTGCCAGCTCACCAAGGGACATAGACTCTGGAAACACCATATATTTT. Its protein product is CASSPRDIDSGNTIYF.

The V gene is TRBV6-5, the J gene TRBJ1-3; the D is unclear. The CDR3 has 16 amino acids. Trimming removed 0 bases from V and 0 bases from J, with 9 bases in between. Germline CDR1 and CDR2: MNHEY and SVGAGI. The CDR3 region is CASSYSPAISGNTIYF. The CDR3 DNA is TGTGCCAGCAGTTACTCTCCGGCCATCTCTGGAAACACCATATATTTT.